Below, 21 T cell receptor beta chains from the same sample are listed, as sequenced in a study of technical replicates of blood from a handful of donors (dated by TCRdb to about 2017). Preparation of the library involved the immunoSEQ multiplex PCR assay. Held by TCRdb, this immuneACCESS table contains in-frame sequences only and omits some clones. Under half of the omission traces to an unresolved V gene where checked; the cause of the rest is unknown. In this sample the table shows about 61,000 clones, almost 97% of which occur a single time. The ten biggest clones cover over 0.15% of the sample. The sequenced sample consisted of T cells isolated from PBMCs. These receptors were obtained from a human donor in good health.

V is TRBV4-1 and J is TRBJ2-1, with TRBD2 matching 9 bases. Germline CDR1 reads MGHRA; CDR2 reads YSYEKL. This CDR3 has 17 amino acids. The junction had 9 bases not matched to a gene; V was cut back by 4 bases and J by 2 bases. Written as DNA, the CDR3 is TGCGCCAGCAGCCCAGAAAATAGCGGGGGTCCCTACAATGAGCAGTTCTTC. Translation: CASSPENSGGPYNEQFF.

CDR3 in DNA: TGTGCCAGTAGTATAGCTGGGCGGGGGGGACATACGGAGACCCAGTACTTC. It codes for CASSIAGRGGHTETQYF. The rearrangement links TRBV19 to TRBJ2-5; 9 nucleotides match TRBD2. Germline assignment: CDR1 LNHDA and CDR2 SQIVND (reference sequence). The CDR3 is 17 amino acids. The junction had 11 bases not matched to a gene; V was cut back by 1 base and J by 5 bases.

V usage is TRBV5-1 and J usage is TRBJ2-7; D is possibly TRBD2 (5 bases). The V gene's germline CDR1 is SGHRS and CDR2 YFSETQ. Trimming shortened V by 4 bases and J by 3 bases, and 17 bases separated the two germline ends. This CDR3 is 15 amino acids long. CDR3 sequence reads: CASSLSNGIGYEQYF. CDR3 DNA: TGCGCCAGCAGCCTCTCTAACGGGATCGGCTACGAGCAGTACTTC.

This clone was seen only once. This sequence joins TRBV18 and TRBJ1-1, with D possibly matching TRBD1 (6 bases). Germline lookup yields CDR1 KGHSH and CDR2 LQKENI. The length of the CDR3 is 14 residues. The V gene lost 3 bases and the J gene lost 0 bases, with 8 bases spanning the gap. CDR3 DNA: TGTGCCAGCTCACCGACAGGAGTGAACACTGAAGCTTTCTTT. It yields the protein CASSPTGVNTEAFF.

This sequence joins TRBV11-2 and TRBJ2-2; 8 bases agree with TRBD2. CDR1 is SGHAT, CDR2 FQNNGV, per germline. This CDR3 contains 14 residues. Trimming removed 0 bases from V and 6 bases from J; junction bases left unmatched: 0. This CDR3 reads CASSLELAAGELFF. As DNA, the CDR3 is TGTGCCAGCAGCTTAGAACTAGCGGCCGGGGAGCTGTTTTTT. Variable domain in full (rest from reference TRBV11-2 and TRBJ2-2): EAGVAQSPRYKIIEKRQSVAFWCNPISGHATLYWYQQILGQGPKLLIQFQNNGVVDDSQLPKDRFSAERLKGVDSTLKIQPAKLEDSAVYLCASSLELAAGELFFGEGSRLTVL.

The CDR3 coding sequence is TGCAGCGTCGCCGGGTCCCCGGATTTCTATGGCTACACCTTC. It translates to CSVAGSPDFYGYTF. The chain links TRBV29-1 to TRBJ1-2; no firm D call. The V end was cut by 6 bases, the J end by 4 bases, with 18 bases between. CDR3 size: 14 residues. Germline CDR1 SQVTM, CDR2 ANQGSEA.

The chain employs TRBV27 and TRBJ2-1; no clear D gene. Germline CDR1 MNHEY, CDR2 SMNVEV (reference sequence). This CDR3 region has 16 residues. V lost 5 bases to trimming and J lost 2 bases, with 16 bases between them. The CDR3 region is CASSLIAGLTYNEQFF. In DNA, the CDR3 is TGTGCCAGCAGTCTTATCGCCGGTCTCACCTACAATGAGCAGTTCTTC.

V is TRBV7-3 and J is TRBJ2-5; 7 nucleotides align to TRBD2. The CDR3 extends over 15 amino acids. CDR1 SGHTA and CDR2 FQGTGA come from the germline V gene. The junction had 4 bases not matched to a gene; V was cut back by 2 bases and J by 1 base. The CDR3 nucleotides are TGTGCCAGCAGCTTATGGGGGGGTACCCAAGAGACCCAGTACTTC. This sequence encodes CASSLWGGTQETQYF. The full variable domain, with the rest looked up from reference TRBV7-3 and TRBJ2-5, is GAGVSQTPSNKVTEKGKYVELRCDPISGHTALYWYRQSLGQGPEFLIYFQGTGAADDSGLPNDRFFAVRPEGSVSTLKIQRTERGDSAVYLCASSLWGGTQETQYFGPGTRLLVL.

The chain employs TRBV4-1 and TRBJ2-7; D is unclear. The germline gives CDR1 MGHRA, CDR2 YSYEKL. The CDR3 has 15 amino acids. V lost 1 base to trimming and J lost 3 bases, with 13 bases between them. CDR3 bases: TGCGCCAGCAGCCAAGGTGAGGCGACCCTCTACGAGCAGTACTTC. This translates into CASSQGEATLYEQYF.

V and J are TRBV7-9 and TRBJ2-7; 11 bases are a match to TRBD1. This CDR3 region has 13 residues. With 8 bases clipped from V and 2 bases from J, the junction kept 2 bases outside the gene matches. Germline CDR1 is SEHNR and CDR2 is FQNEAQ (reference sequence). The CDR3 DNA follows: TGTGCCAGCTGGGGACAGGGGGCCTACGAGCAGTACTTC. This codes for CASWGQGAYEQYF.

CDR3 nucleotides: TGTGCCAGCAGTTATGGGGCGCGGGAGGTCGACGAGCAGTACTTC. As protein: CASSYGAREVDEQYF. The rearrangement links TRBV6-5 to TRBJ2-7; 8 nucleotides match TRBD2. Germline-derived CDR1 and CDR2 are MNHEY and SVGAGI. The CDR3 has 15 residues. Trimming cost V 3 bases and J 5 bases; bases outside gene matches: 9.

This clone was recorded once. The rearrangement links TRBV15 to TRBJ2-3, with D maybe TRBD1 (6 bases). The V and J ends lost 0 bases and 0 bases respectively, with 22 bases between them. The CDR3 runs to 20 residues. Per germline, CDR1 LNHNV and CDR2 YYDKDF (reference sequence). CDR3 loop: CATSRDLWERGNTSTDTQYF. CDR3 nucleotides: TGTGCCACCAGCAGAGATTTATGGGAAAGGGGGAATACTAGCACAGATACGCAGTATTTT.

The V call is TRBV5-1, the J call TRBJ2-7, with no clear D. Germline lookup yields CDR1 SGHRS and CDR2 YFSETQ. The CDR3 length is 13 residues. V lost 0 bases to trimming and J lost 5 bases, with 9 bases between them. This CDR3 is CASSLVYVHEQYF. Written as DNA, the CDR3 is TGCGCCAGCAGCTTGGTTTATGTCCACGAGCAGTACTTC. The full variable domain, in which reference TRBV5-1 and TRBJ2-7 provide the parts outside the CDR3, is KAGVTQTPRYLIKTRGQQVTLSCSPISGHRSVSWYQQTPGQGLQFLFEYFSETQRNKGNFPGRFSGRQFSNSRSEMNVSTLELGDSALYLCASSLVYVHEQYFGPGTRLTVT.

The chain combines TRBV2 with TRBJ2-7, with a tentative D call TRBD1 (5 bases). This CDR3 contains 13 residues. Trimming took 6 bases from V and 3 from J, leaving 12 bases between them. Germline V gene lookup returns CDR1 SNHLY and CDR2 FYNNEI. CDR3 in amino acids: CASRNRPVYEQYF. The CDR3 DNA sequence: TGTGCCAGCAGAAACAGGCCCGTCTACGAGCAGTACTTC.

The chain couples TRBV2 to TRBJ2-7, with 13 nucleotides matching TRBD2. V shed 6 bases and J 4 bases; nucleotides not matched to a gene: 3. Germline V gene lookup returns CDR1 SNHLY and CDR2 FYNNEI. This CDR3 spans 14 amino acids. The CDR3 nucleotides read TGTGCCAGCAGAGGGACTAGCGGGGTATACGAGCAGTACTTC. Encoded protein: CASRGTSGVYEQYF. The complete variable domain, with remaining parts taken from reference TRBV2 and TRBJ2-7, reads EPEVTQTPSHQVTQMGQEVILRCVPISNHLYFYWYRQILGQKVEFLVSFYNNEISEKSEIFDDQFSVERPDGSNFTLKIRSTKLEDSAMYFCASRGTSGVYEQYFGPGTRLTVT.

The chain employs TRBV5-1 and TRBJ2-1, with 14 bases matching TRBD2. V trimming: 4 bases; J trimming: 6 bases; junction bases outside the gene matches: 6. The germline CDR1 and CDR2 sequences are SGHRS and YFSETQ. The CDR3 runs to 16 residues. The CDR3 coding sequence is TGCGCCAGCAGCGTGACGGGACTAGCGGGGGTCAATGAGCAGTTCTTC. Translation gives CASSVTGLAGVNEQFF. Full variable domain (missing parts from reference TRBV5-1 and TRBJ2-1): KAGVTQTPRYLIKTRGQQVTLSCSPISGHRSVSWYQQTPGQGLQFLFEYFSETQRNKGNFPGRFSGRQFSNSRSEMNVSTLELGDSALYLCASSVTGLAGVNEQFFGPGTRLTVL.

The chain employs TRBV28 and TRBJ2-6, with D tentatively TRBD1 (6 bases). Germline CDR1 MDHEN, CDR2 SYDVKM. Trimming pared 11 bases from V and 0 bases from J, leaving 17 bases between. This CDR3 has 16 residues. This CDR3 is CARTGYLPSGANVLTF. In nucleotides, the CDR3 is TGTGCCCGTACAGGGTACTTACCCTCTGGGGCCAACGTCCTGACTTTC.

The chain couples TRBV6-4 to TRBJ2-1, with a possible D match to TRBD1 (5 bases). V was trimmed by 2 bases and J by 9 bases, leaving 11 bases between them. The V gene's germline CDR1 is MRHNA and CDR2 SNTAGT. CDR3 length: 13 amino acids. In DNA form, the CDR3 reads TGTGCCAGCAGTGACCGGATAAGGGGTGAGCAGTTCTTC. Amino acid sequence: CASSDRIRGEQFF.

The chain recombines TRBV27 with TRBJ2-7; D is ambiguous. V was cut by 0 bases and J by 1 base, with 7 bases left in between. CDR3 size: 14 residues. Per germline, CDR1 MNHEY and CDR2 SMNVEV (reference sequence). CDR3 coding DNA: TGTGCCAGCAGTTTATCACAGTTATCCTACGAGCAGTACTTC. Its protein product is CASSLSQLSYEQYF.

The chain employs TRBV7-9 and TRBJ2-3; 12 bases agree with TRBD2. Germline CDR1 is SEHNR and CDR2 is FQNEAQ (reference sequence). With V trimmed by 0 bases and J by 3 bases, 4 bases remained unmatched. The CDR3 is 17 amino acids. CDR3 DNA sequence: TGTGCCAGCAGCTTAGCAGCTAGCGGGGGGGAGACAGATACGCAGTATTTT. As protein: CASSLAASGGETDTQYF.

The CDR3 loop is CASSLSNRGVYGYTF. The CDR3 DNA reads TGTGCCAGCAGCTTATCTAACAGGGGCGTCTATGGCTACACCTTC. This chain links TRBV7-9 with TRBJ1-2; 7 bases line up with TRBD1. CDR1 SEHNR and CDR2 FQNEAQ come from the germline V gene (reference sequence). V shed 2 bases and J 4 bases; nucleotides not matched to a gene: 7. The CDR3 loop spans 15 amino acids.